This T cell receptor beta chain originates from a study of identical twins. Study-wide results and caveats: Cord blood's abundant beta clonotypes had fewer insertions, unlike memory repertoires. Excess sharing by twins proved weaker in beta out-of-frame sequences.

Concerning this clonotype: Its specificity is not known.

The authors used template switching to add a universal primer site and gave cDNA unique molecular identifiers. A single record per CDR3 protein comes from TCRdb applying MiXCR to the 5' RACE reads. The sample lists about 790,000 distinct CDR3 sequences; over 15% were seen once. The germline V gene encodes CDR1 SGHRS and CDR2 YFSETQ. With 4 bases clipped from V and 12 bases from J, the junction kept 11 bases outside the gene matches. This CDR3 region has 15 residues. This sample also belongs to another study, concerning T cells expressing NK-cell markers. That study adds: Among eight sequenced donors, seven carried HCMV seropositivity while one was seronegative.

Sequencing was carried out using PBMCs. The clonotype was recovered from a woman aged 18-29 years in good health. The rearrangement links TRBV5-1 to TRBJ2-1, with 12 bases identical to TRBD2. The CDR3 reads CASSAGLAGTLPQFF. The CDR3 DNA reads as TGCGCCAGCAGCGCCGGACTAGCGGGAACCCTCCCGCAGTTCTTC.